This T cell receptor (beta chain) emerged from a study of T cell responses to AZD1222 COVID-19 vaccine. Overall study results and limits: Baseline seropositives among AZD1222 recipients totaled only five to seven. Spike-specific TCR breadth and depth rose after two AZD1222 doses.

As regards this clone: Antigen specificity is unknown.

Profiled with immunoSEQ multiplex PCR; TCRdb holds only in-frame clones, not every one. The data hold fewer than 250,000 clones, with around 93% observed a single time. This CDR3 region has 15 residues. V lost 3 bases, J lost 4 bases, and 4 bases stayed unmatched. Germline-derived CDR1 and CDR2 are LNHNV and YYDKDF (reference sequence). This receptor was obtained from an adult in good health. This chain connects TRBV15 to TRBJ1-4, with TRBD1 matching over 8 bases. Sequences were derived from peripheral blood, sampled on day 0 of MenACWY control vaccination. In DNA form, the CDR3 reads TGTGCCACCAGCAGGGGGGACAGGAGTAATGAAAAACTGTTTTTT. It is translated as CATSRGDRSNEKLFF.